The next 8 T cell receptor beta chains were all read from a single sample in a study of long-term antiretroviral therapy in people with HIV (dated by TCRdb to 2021 to 2024). The immunoSEQ hsTCRB v3.0 assay was used at survey level resolution for TRB variable region sequencing. Imported from immuneACCESS, the table was reduced by TCRdb to in-frame sequences with V and J called. These copies leave out some clones; in studies compared against another copy, an unresolved V gene accounts for under half, and the cause of the remainder is not known. The sample table contains under 20,000 clones; only one count was recorded for less than 85% of them. The biggest ten clones account for roughly an eighth of the sample. The sequences come from unsorted PBMCs, collected 0.5 years before starting antiretroviral therapy. The source of these receptors is a woman between 45 and 60 years old with HIV.

The chain is built from TRBV27 and TRBJ1-4; 7 bases map to TRBD1. This CDR3 is built from 16 residues. Germline V gene lookup returns CDR1 MNHEY and CDR2 SMNVEV (reference sequence). V trimming: 4 bases; J trimming: 10 bases; junction bases outside the gene matches: 15. The DNA of the CDR3 is TGTGCCAGCAGTTCCCCCTCCTGGACAGGATCGGGAAAACTGTTTTTT. Its protein is CASSSPSWTGSGKLFF.

The chain couples TRBV9 to TRBJ2-3; D uncertain. Germline V gene data show CDR1 as SGDLS and CDR2 as YYNGEE. The CDR3 has 14 residues. V shed 3 bases and J shed 0 bases, with 8 bases lying between them. This chain's CDR3 is CASSATASTDTQYF. As DNA, the CDR3 is TGTGCCAGCAGCGCAACAGCCAGCACAGATACGCAGTATTTT. Variable domain in full (rest from reference TRBV9 and TRBJ2-3): DSGVTQTPKHLITATGQRVTLRCSPRSGDLSVYWYQQSLDQGLQFLIQYYNGEERAKGNILERFSAQQFPDLHSELNLSSLELGDSALYFCASSATASTDTQYFGPGTRLTVL.

The rearrangement links TRBV4-1 to TRBJ1-5; D is ambiguous. This CDR3 spans 17 amino acids. Trimming stripped 3 bases from V and 4 bases from J, with 19 bases between. Germline V CDR1 and CDR2: MGHRA, YSYEKL. CDR3 nucleotide sequence: TGCGCCAGCAGCCATTCTACGCCGCGGGGAGAGAATCAGCCCCAGCATTTT. Residues: CASSHSTPRGENQPQHF.

The rearrangement links TRBV6-5 to TRBJ2-5; no firm D call. Germline V lookup: CDR1 MNHEY, CDR2 SVGAGI. CDR3 size: 14 residues. V was shortened by 0 bases and J by 2 bases, with 7 bases between the two germline ends. CDR3 DNA: TGTGCCAGCAGTTACTCAGGCAGGCAAGAGACCCAGTACTTC. Its protein product is CASSYSGRQETQYF.

This clone has a single count. The chain has TRBV7-2 and TRBJ1-1; 10 bases align to TRBD1. Germline V lookup: CDR1 SGHTA, CDR2 FQGNSA. With 5 bases clipped from V and 4 bases from J, the junction kept 13 bases outside the gene matches. The CDR3 is 17 amino acids. As DNA, the CDR3 is TGTGCCAGCAGCCCGAAGTCCCGGGACAGGGGCGGCACTGAAGCTTTCTTT. Translated: CASSPKSRDRGGTEAFF.

The chain combines TRBV6-6 with TRBJ2-5; TRBD2 agrees at 7 bases. The CDR3 has 14 amino acids. V gave up 5 bases and J gave up 1 base; unmatched junction bases: 4. From germline, CDR1 is MNHNY and CDR2 SVGAGI (reference sequence). Here the CDR3 DNA reads TGTGCCAGCAGTCGGGACTACCTCCAAGAGACCCAGTACTTC. It translates to CASSRDYLQETQYF.

This rearrangement joins TRBV18 to TRBJ2-6; D unresolved. Germline V CDR1 and CDR2: KGHSH, LQKENI. The ends were cut back, 2 bases at V and 5 bases at J, with 7 bases in the middle. The CDR3 totals 14 residues. In DNA form, the CDR3 reads TGTGCCAGCTCACCAGGGGAAAGGGCCAACGTCCTGACTTTC. It yields the protein CASSPGERANVLTF.

The chain couples TRBV4-1 to TRBJ1-1, with a tentative D call TRBD1 (6 bases). There are 16 residues in the CDR3. The germline V and J ends were trimmed by 1 base and 5 bases, with 17 bases remaining between them. Germline CDR1 reads MGHRA; CDR2 reads YSYEKL. Written as DNA, the CDR3 is TGCGCCAGCAGCCAAGCTCCCAGGACAGATTGGACTGAAGCTTTCTTT. Its protein product is CASSQAPRTDWTEAFF.